The 17 T cell receptor beta chains in this list originate from one sample, sequenced in a study of spatial heterogeneity in lung cancer. General observations from the study: Tumor mutation count correlated with how many alpha and beta TCRs expanded intratumorally.

Antigens of these TCRs are unknown. Using its own MiXCR run on the 5' RACE reads, TCRdb lists one record per CDR3 protein. The sample consists of approximately 25,000 distinct CDR3 sequences, approximately 9% of them appearing once. Noted time point: sample taken at primary tumor resection. The input for sequencing was lung tumor tissue, taken at surgery. These receptors came from a male donor with early-stage non-small cell lung cancer.

This clonotype has at least ten counts. V usage is TRBV20-1 and J usage is TRBJ2-5; 7 bases agree with TRBD1. From germline, CDR1 is DFQATT and CDR2 SNEGSKA (reference sequence). Trimming took 3 bases from V and 9 from J; bases not matched to a gene: 16. This CDR3 spans 15 amino acids. For the CDR3, the DNA is TGCAGTGCTAGGATAACCGGGACAGCTCTGGGAGCCCAGTACTTC. Amino acid sequence: CSARITGTALGAQYF.

This clonotype was seen once. CDR3 amino acids: CASSYAVRGPPQPQHF. The CDR3 DNA reads as TGTGCCAGCAGTTACGCGGTCAGGGGCCCTCCTCAGCCCCAGCATTTT. This chain links TRBV6-2 or TRBV6-3 with TRBJ1-5, with TRBD1 as a possible D gene (6 bases). Germline V gene sequence: CDR1 MNHEY, CDR2 SVGEGT. The length of the CDR3 is 16 residues. Trimming took off 2 bases at V and 6 bases at J, with 17 bases between the two ends.

Many counts were recorded for this clonotype. Compared with germline, one end of the junction differs, possibly owing to a read error. The V gene is TRBV6-2 or TRBV6-3, the J gene TRBJ2-7, with D tentatively TRBD1 (8 bases). Germline CDR1 is MNHEY and CDR2 is SVGEGT. The CDR3 spans 20 residues. CDR3 residues: CASSYGQGAGGSRTWYERYF. The DNA of the CDR3 is TGTGCCAGCAGTTACGGGCAGGGGGCTGGCGGGAGTAGAACTTGGTACGAGCGGTACTTC.

This clonotype was observed many times. This chain connects TRBV7-3 to TRBJ2-7, with D possibly matching TRBD1 (6 bases). With 5 bases removed from V and 4 bases from J, the gap between germline ends came to 12 bases. Germline V gives CDR1 SGHTA, CDR2 FQGTGA. This CDR3 is built from 13 residues. CDR3 nucleotide sequence: TGTGCCAGCAGCGCTGGACAGAGGTACGAGCAGTACTTC. Its protein product is CASSAGQRYEQYF.

In this sample, this clonotype is medium-sized. The chain links TRBV5-1 to TRBJ2-1; D possibly corresponds to TRBD2 (6 bases). Germline V gene data show CDR1 as SGHRS and CDR2 as YFSETQ. The CDR3 covers 15 residues. V was clipped by 6 bases and J by 0 bases, with 13 bases between them. CDR3 in amino acids: CASMIVSGSYNEQFF. The CDR3 DNA reads as TGCGCCAGCATGATAGTTAGCGGCTCCTACAATGAGCAGTTCTTC.

This clonotype was recorded a few times. The V call is TRBV5-4, the J call TRBJ2-1, with D unresolved. Germline assignment: CDR1 SGHNT and CDR2 YYREEE (reference sequence). This CDR3 has 16 residues. V lost 3 bases to trimming and J lost 7 bases, with 20 bases between them. CDR3 protein: CASSSAAKQSLNEQFF. CDR3 DNA: TGTGCCAGCAGCTCGGCGGCCAAGCAGTCTTTGAATGAGCAGTTCTTC.

This clonotype has at least ten counts. J is TRBJ2-1 and V is TRBV4-2; TRBD2 agrees at 7 bases. The V and J ends lost 4 bases and 1 base, in that order; junction bases with no gene match: 7. The length of the CDR3 is 16 residues. Per germline, CDR1 LGHNA and CDR2 YNFKEQ. The CDR3 nucleotides are TGTGCCAGCAGCCGAGATAGCGGGTTGTCCTACAATGAGCAGTTCTTC. Protein: CASSRDSGLSYNEQFF.

Ten or more counts support this clonotype. The rearrangement uses TRBV7-9 and TRBJ2-1; D possibly corresponds to TRBD2 (6 bases). V lost 3 bases, J lost 7 bases, and 16 bases lay in between. The CDR3 contains 15 residues. CDR1 and CDR2 from the germline V gene are SEHNR and FQNEAQ (reference sequence). The CDR3 loop is CASSLGEALGNEQFF. The CDR3 DNA follows: TGTGCCAGCAGCTTGGGGGAGGCCTTAGGAAATGAGCAGTTCTTC.

By share, this clonotype counts as medium-sized (0.01 to 0.1%). The chain links TRBV29-1 to TRBJ2-7, with D possibly being TRBD1 (7 bases). V lost 6 bases to trimming and J lost 5 bases, with 11 bases between them. This CDR3 spans 11 amino acids. The germline V gene encodes CDR1 SQVTM and CDR2 ANQGSEA. CDR3: CSVGRGDEQYF. CDR3 sequence (DNA): TGCAGCGTCGGCAGGGGGGACGAGCAGTACTTC.

This clonotype was seen repeatedly, ten times or more. V gene TRBV27 combines with J gene TRBJ2-3; D is unclear. This CDR3 has 11 amino acids. Germline lookup yields CDR1 MNHEY and CDR2 SMNVEV (reference sequence). Trimming stripped 8 bases from V and 4 bases from J, with 7 bases between. CDR3 sequence: CASGPADTQYF. In nucleotides, the CDR3 is TGTGCCAGCGGTCCGGCAGATACGCAGTATTTT.

There are many counts of this clonotype. Without the conserved terminal phenylalanine or tryptophan, this CDR3 likely stems from a read error. No DNA is shown, since the ends of the CDR3 on it are uncertain; the CDR3 is the one TCRdb lists. The chain uses TRBV18 and TRBJ1-1. The CDR3 spans 11 residues, counting both ends. From germline, CDR1 is KGHSH and CDR2 LQKENI. The chain's CDR3 is CASSFATTLRV.

In its sample, this clonotype was seen many times. The chain has TRBV10-3 and TRBJ1-5, with D tentatively TRBD1 (5 bases). The germline gives CDR1 ENHRY, CDR2 SYGVKD. There are 14 residues in the CDR3. V was pared by 2 bases and J by 5 bases, with 10 bases between. This chain's CDR3 is CAISEQGLDQPQHF. The CDR3 bases are TGTGCCATCAGTGAGCAGGGTCTGGATCAGCCCCAGCATTTT.

The CDR3 protein is CASGVNTEAFF. DNA for the CDR3: TGTGCCAGCGGGGTGAACACTGAAGCTTTCTTT. The chain uses TRBV7-2 and TRBJ1-1, with D unresolved. Germline CDR1 is SGHTA and CDR2 is FQGNSA. V was shortened by 8 bases and J by 0 bases, with 4 bases between the two germline ends. This CDR3 is 11 amino acids long.

The chain recombines TRBV20-1 with TRBJ2-7; 11 bases fit TRBD2. Unmatched junction bases numbered 8, after V lost 2 bases and J lost 2 bases. Germline lookup yields CDR1 DFQATT and CDR2 SNEGSKA (reference sequence). This CDR3 contains 16 residues. The CDR3 coding sequence is TGCAGTGCTAGACCTAGGACTAGCGGGTTAGCCTACGAGCAGTACTTC. Amino acid sequence: CSARPRTSGLAYEQYF.

The rearrangement joins TRBV12-3 or TRBV12-4 to TRBJ1-1; TRBD1 might be the D (5 bases). V lost 4 bases, J lost 0 bases, and 12 bases lay in between. This CDR3 has 15 amino acids. CDR3 bases: TGTGCCAGCAGTTACCTAGGACACCTGAACACTGAAGCTTTCTTT. Amino acid sequence: CASSYLGHLNTEAFF.

This clonotype has ten or more counts. The rearrangement uses TRBV28 and TRBJ2-1; D not resolved. Trimming took 6 bases from V and 9 from J, leaving 9 bases between them. This CDR3 is built from 11 residues. Germline CDR1 reads MDHEN; CDR2 reads SYDVKM. CDR3 residues: CASSLLSEQFF. The CDR3 nucleotides read TGTGCCAGCAGCCTCCTTTCTGAGCAGTTCTTC.

This clonotype was seen repeatedly, ten times or more. V is TRBV7-8 and J is TRBJ2-5; 7 bases are shared with TRBD2. V gave up 2 bases and J gave up 3 bases; unmatched junction bases: 6. Germline values: CDR1 SGHVS, CDR2 FQNEAQ. The CDR3 sequence is 15 residues long. CDR3 region: CASSLSGGTKETQYF. CDR3 sequence (DNA): TGTGCCAGCAGCTTAAGTGGGGGGACTAAAGAGACCCAGTACTTC.